One sample yielded the 12 T cell receptor beta chains listed below, sequenced in a study of T-cell reconstitution after alpha-beta-depleted transplantation in children. Researchers prepared the TCRbeta library using unique molecular identifiers, the study reports. TCRdb passed the PCR reads through MiXCR, listing each CDR3 protein once. This table holds about 610,000 distinct CDR3 sequences, approximately 10% found once. Specimen: PBMCs from the stem cell graft donor, collected from the stem cell graft. Source of these receptors: a human donor who donated a stem cell graft to a child with acute myeloid leukemia.

CDR3 amino acids: CASRGLDTQYF. The CDR3 coding sequence is TGCGCCAGCAGAGGATTAGATACGCAGTATTTT. J is TRBJ2-3 and V is TRBV5-1; D is uncertain. This CDR3 region has 11 residues. Per germline, CDR1 SGHRS and CDR2 YFSETQ. The germline V and J ends were trimmed by 5 bases and 5 bases, with 6 bases remaining between them.

This clonotype was seen more than once but under ten times. J is TRBJ1-1 and V is TRBV7-9; D is uncertain. Germline lookup yields CDR1 SEHNR and CDR2 FQNEAQ (reference sequence). Trimming removed 2 bases from V and 3 bases from J, with 10 bases in between. This CDR3 region has 14 residues. This chain's CDR3 is CASSLNNRDTEAFF. The CDR3 nucleotides are TGTGCCAGCAGCTTAAATAATAGGGACACTGAAGCTTTCTTT.

This chain connects TRBV5-1 to TRBJ2-1; a possible D gene is TRBD2 (7 bases). The ends were cut back, 4 bases at V and 4 bases at J, with 15 bases in the middle. The CDR3 has 15 amino acids. Germline lookup yields CDR1 SGHRS and CDR2 YFSETQ. In DNA form, the CDR3 reads TGCGCCAGCAGCCGCGAGGGGGGGGCTTACAATGAGCAGTTCTTC. This translates into CASSREGGAYNEQFF.

This clonotype appeared many times. V gene TRBV19 combines with J gene TRBJ2-7; D possibly corresponds to TRBD2 (5 bases). The CDR3 spans 15 residues. Germline loops: CDR1 LNHDA, CDR2 SQIVND (reference sequence). V lost 0 bases and J lost 1, with 10 bases in between. CDR3 DNA: TGTGCCAGTAGTATAGACGGACTGTCATCCTACGAGCAGTACTTC. It is translated as CASSIDGLSSYEQYF.

This clonotype was recorded at least ten times. The V gene is TRBV9, the J gene TRBJ2-5; 9 bases match TRBD2. Trimming removed 4 bases from V and 5 bases from J; junction bases left unmatched: 12. The CDR3 has 16 amino acids. Germline V lookup: CDR1 SGDLS, CDR2 YYNGEE. The CDR3 is CASSPLGGRALETQYF. The CDR3 DNA reads TGTGCCAGCAGCCCCCTCGGCGGGAGGGCCTTGGAGACCCAGTACTTC. The whole variable domain, remainder taken from reference TRBV9 and TRBJ2-5, is DSGVTQTPKHLITATGQRVTLRCSPRSGDLSVYWYQQSLDQGLQFLIQYYNGEERAKGNILERFSAQQFPDLHSELNLSSLELGDSALYFCASSPLGGRALETQYFGPGTRLLVL.

This clonotype was recorded many times. The chain has TRBV4-2 and TRBJ2-7; unclear D gene. The CDR3 contains 14 residues. Germline V gene lookup returns CDR1 LGHNA and CDR2 YNFKEQ. V lost 4 bases and J lost 5, with 15 bases in between. CDR3 in DNA: TGTGCCAGCAGCCCCCCCGTAGGTGCTAACGAGCAGTACTTC. Protein product: CASSPPVGANEQYF.

The chain is built from TRBV10-3 and TRBJ2-5; 10 bases map to TRBD1. The CDR3 has 14 residues. Losses at the gene ends were 11 bases for V and 5 bases for J; bases not matched to a gene: 11. Germline values: CDR1 ENHRY, CDR2 SYGVKD. CDR3 sequence reads: CAVSPGQGKETQYF. Here the CDR3 DNA reads TGTGCCGTATCTCCGGGACAGGGGAAGGAGACCCAGTACTTC.

This clonotype came up a few times. This chain connects TRBV20-1 to TRBJ2-7; 8 positions agree with TRBD2. Germline V gives CDR1 DFQATT, CDR2 SNEGSKA (reference sequence). Trimming removed 6 bases from V and 0 bases from J; junction bases left unmatched: 7. The CDR3 has 14 residues. Here the CDR3 DNA reads TGCAGTGCCCGGGGGGGACTACCCTCCTACGAGCAGTACTTC. This sequence encodes CSARGGLPSYEQYF.

This clonotype was seen a handful of times. V usage is TRBV20-1 and J usage is TRBJ2-7; perhaps TRBD2 as D (7 bases). The CDR3 contains 15 residues. Trimming removed 6 bases at V and 5 bases at J, with 23 bases between. Germline CDR1 and CDR2: DFQATT and SNEGSKA (reference sequence). CDR3 sequence (DNA): TGCAGTGCGAACTCAGGGGAGCGGGACCTGGACGAGCAGTACTTC. Protein sequence: CSANSGERDLDEQYF.

Ten or more counts support this clonotype. The rearrangement links TRBV29-1 to TRBJ1-1; a weak D match, TRBD1 (5 bases). CDR1 SQVTM and CDR2 ANQGSEA come from the germline V gene. The CDR3 is 13 amino acids. The V end lost 6 bases, the J end lost 0 bases, and 11 bases lay between the germline ends. The CDR3 reads CSVERQMNTEAFF. The CDR3 DNA reads TGCAGCGTGGAGAGACAGATGAACACTGAAGCTTTCTTT.

Ten or more counts support this clonotype. This chain uses TRBV6-5 with TRBJ2-3; 11 nucleotides line up with TRBD2. Unmatched junction bases numbered 1, after V lost 0 bases and J lost 2 bases. Germline CDR1 reads MNHEY; CDR2 reads SVGAGI. This CDR3 is built from 16 residues. For the CDR3, the DNA is TGTGCCAGCAGTTACTCTAGCGGGAGGGACACAGATACGCAGTATTTT. This sequence encodes CASSYSSGRDTDTQYF.

The chain recombines TRBV7-9 with TRBJ2-4; TRBD1 aligns across 10 bases. The V gene end was trimmed by 5 bases and the J gene end by 5 bases; junction bases not matched to a gene: 3. Germline values: CDR1 SEHNR, CDR2 FQNEAQ (reference sequence). The CDR3 is made up of 14 amino acids. The DNA of the CDR3 is TGTGCCAGCAGCCTGGACAGGGGGGAAAACATTCAGTACTTC. Residues: CASSLDRGENIQYF.